These 19 T cell receptor beta chains originate from one sample sequenced in a study of T-cell memory formation after mild COVID-19. MiXCR, run by TCRdb on the 5' RACE reads, gives a single entry per CDR3 protein. The sample lists more than 100,000 distinct CDR3 sequences; approximately 15% were seen once. Material for sequencing was PBMCs or a T cell subset sorted from them (not recorded which). The receptors shown here come from a man aged 18-30 years who had mild COVID-19 (a few samples of this study predate the infection). Cell type and time point are not known.

The V call is TRBV7-2, the J call TRBJ1-5; D ambiguous. The V end lost 5 bases, the J end lost 2 bases, and 13 bases lay between the germline ends. The CDR3 length is 15 residues. Per the germline V gene, CDR1 is SGHTA and CDR2 is FQGNSA. CDR3 nucleotide sequence: TGTGCCAGCAGCCCCGCGGGGTCGGGCAATCAGCCCCAGCATTTT. Translated: CASSPAGSGNQPQHF.

V usage is TRBV6-2 or TRBV6-3 and J usage is TRBJ2-7, with a possible D match to TRBD1 (6 bases). The germline V and J ends were trimmed by 6 bases and 0 bases, with 15 bases remaining between them. The CDR3 runs to 15 residues. In germline, CDR1 is MNHEY, CDR2 SVGEGT. The CDR3 sequence is CASSWDTRSSYEQYF. The CDR3 region has the DNA TGTGCCAGCAGCTGGGACACCCGGTCCTCCTACGAGCAGTACTTC.

The genes are TRBV7-9 and TRBJ2-3; D is uncertain. Germline CDR1 is SEHNR and CDR2 is FQNEAQ (reference sequence). The CDR3 is 15 amino acids. V was clipped by 5 bases and J by 4 bases, with 16 bases between them. The DNA for the CDR3 is TGTGCCAGCAGCCAATCGGACCATGGCGCAGATACGCAGTATTTT. Its protein product is CASSQSDHGADTQYF.

This clonotype was seen only a few times. This chain uses TRBV6-6 with TRBJ2-4, with 10 bases matching TRBD1. The CDR3 is 17 residues long. The germline V gene has CDR1 MNHNY and CDR2 SVGAGI (reference sequence). Trimming took 7 bases from V and 3 from J; bases not matched to a gene: 12. CDR3 sequence (DNA): TGTGCCAGCACCCCGTACGAGGACAGGGGGGACAAAAACATTCAGTACTTC. This encodes CASTPYEDRGDKNIQYF.

The chain recombines TRBV12-3 or TRBV12-4 with TRBJ2-2; TRBD2 aligns across 8 bases. Germline trimming cut 1 base from V and 1 base from J; bases unmatched to any gene: 2. This CDR3 contains 16 residues. The CDR3 nucleotides are TGTGCCAGCAGTTTAGGGCTAGCGGGGAACACCGGGGAGCTGTTTTTT. Its translation is CASSLGLAGNTGELFF.

This clonotype was observed a handful of times. The J gene is TRBJ2-7, the V gene TRBV7-2; TRBD2 might be the D (5 bases). CDR1 SGHTA and CDR2 FQGNSA come from the germline V gene. The germline V and J ends were trimmed by 1 base and 3 bases, with 19 bases remaining between them. The CDR3 has 17 amino acids. For the CDR3, the DNA is TGTGCCAGCAGCTTAGGTGGGTCTAGCCTCACAGTCTACGAGCAGTACGTC. It specifies CASSLGGSSLTVYEQYV.

The rearrangement joins TRBV6-5 to TRBJ1-4, with 8 bases fitting TRBD1. V lost 4 bases and J lost 5; bases outside the gene matches: 12. Germline CDR1 and CDR2: MNHEY and SVGAGI. The CDR3 spans 17 residues. The CDR3 bases are TGTGCCAGCAGTTCCAACATCAGGGGGCTAAAAAATGAAAAACTGTTTTTT. The encoded protein is CASSSNIRGLKNEKLFF.

CDR3 protein: CATSRDYGLANNEQFF. CDR3 sequence (DNA): TGTGCCACCAGCAGAGATTACGGACTAGCAAACAATGAGCAGTTCTTC. V is TRBV15 and J is TRBJ2-1, with TRBD2 matching over 8 bases. The CDR3 runs to 16 residues. Germline-derived CDR1 and CDR2 are LNHNV and YYDKDF (reference sequence). Losses at the gene ends were 0 bases for V and 5 bases for J; bases not matched to a gene: 6.

Regarding this clonotype: Compared with germline, one end of the junction differs, possibly owing to a read error. This rearrangement joins TRBV7-2 to TRBJ1-1; D gene unclear. CDR1 is SGHTA, CDR2 FQGNSA, per germline. The CDR3 has 14 amino acids. This CDR3 reads CASSPRGGNPEAFF. For the CDR3, the DNA is TGTGCCAGCAGCCCCCGGGGAGGGAACCCTGAAGCTTTCTTT.

This clonotype was found a few times. The rearrangement uses TRBV25-1 and TRBJ2-5, with D possibly being TRBD2 (7 bases). Germline V gene data show CDR1 as MGHDK and CDR2 as SYGVNS. V was trimmed by 8 bases and J by 7 bases, leaving 11 bases between them. This CDR3 contains 11 residues. CDR3 sequence (DNA): TGTGCCAGCCGGGGAGGGGGGACCCAGTACTTC. Protein: CASRGGGTQYF.

The chain carries TRBV19 and TRBJ2-2, with 7 nucleotides matching TRBD1. This CDR3 is 13 amino acids long. Trimming removed 5 bases from V and 9 bases from J; junction bases left unmatched: 6. Germline values: CDR1 LNHDA, CDR2 SQIVND (reference sequence). CDR3 residues: CASSPADRRELFF. CDR3 sequence (DNA): TGTGCCAGTAGTCCGGCGGACAGGCGGGAGCTGTTTTTT.

The CDR3 region is CATRSPANTEAFF. The CDR3 bases are TGTGCCACCCGGTCCCCAGCGAACACTGAAGCTTTCTTT. This chain links TRBV6-5 with TRBJ1-1; D is ambiguous. Trimming left V 10 bases short and J 1 base short, with 13 bases between. Per germline, CDR1 MNHEY and CDR2 SVGAGI. This CDR3 has 13 amino acids.

This rearrangement joins TRBV9 to TRBJ2-7; D possibly corresponds to TRBD2 (6 bases). The CDR3 length is 15 residues. Germline values: CDR1 SGDLS, CDR2 YYNGEE. V was trimmed by 0 bases and J by 3 bases, leaving 13 bases between them. DNA of the CDR3: TGTGCCAGCAGCGTAGCCCCGGGGGAGTACTACGAGCAGTACTTC. Its protein product is CASSVAPGEYYEQYF.

This clonotype was recorded a few times. The chain is built from TRBV5-6 and TRBJ1-1; 8 positions agree with TRBD1. The CDR3 has 17 amino acids. Per the germline V gene, CDR1 is SGHDT and CDR2 is YYEEEE. With 4 bases clipped from V and 4 bases from J, the junction kept 15 bases outside the gene matches. The CDR3 loop is CASSPNRGSRLGTEAFF. The CDR3 DNA is TGTGCCAGCAGCCCCAACAGGGGGTCGCGTTTAGGCACTGAAGCTTTCTTT.

This chain uses TRBV3-1 with TRBJ1-1, with unresolved D. CDR1 is LGHDT, CDR2 YNNKEL, per germline (reference sequence). There are 13 residues in the CDR3. Trimming left V 2 bases short and J 5 bases short, with 9 bases between. In DNA, the CDR3 is TGTGCCAGCAGCCAATTCGAGGGAACTGAAGCTTTCTTT. Amino acid sequence: CASSQFEGTEAFF.

This clonotype occurred a few times. This chain links TRBV5-1 with TRBJ2-6, with D hard to call. The V and J ends lost 0 bases and 4 bases respectively, with 8 bases between them. Germline V gene sequence: CDR1 SGHRS, CDR2 YFSETQ. CDR3 length: 15 residues. The chain's CDR3 is CASSLGALGANVLTF. CDR3 in DNA: TGCGCCAGCAGCTTGGGGGCGCTAGGGGCCAACGTCCTGACTTTC.

This clonotype turned up a few times. V and J are TRBV5-1 and TRBJ2-2; 7 nucleotides line up with TRBD2. In germline, CDR1 is SGHRS, CDR2 YFSETQ. This CDR3 contains 16 residues. J lost 6 bases, V lost 1 base, and 9 bases had no gene match. The CDR3 DNA reads TGCGCCAGCAGCTTGCTCCTAGCGGAAAATGCCGGGGAGCTGTTTTTT. Amino acids: CASSLLLAENAGELFF.

The J gene is TRBJ1-1, the V gene TRBV2, with D uncertain. The ends were cut back, 3 bases at V and 7 bases at J, with 6 bases in the middle. Looked up from germline, CDR1 is SNHLY and CDR2 is FYNNEI. The CDR3 totals 11 residues. This CDR3 is CASSESFEAFF. Here the CDR3 DNA reads TGTGCCAGCAGTGAGAGTTTTGAAGCTTTCTTT.

This clonotype showed up many times. The chain uses TRBV27 and TRBJ2-3, with D possibly matching TRBD2 (9 bases). CDR3 length: 17 amino acids. CDR1 and CDR2 (germline): MNHEY, SMNVEV (reference sequence). Deletions cut 6 bases from V and 6 bases from J, with 25 bases between. The CDR3 loop is CASSRGLAGYYEDTQYF. In nucleotides, the CDR3 is TGTGCCAGCAGCAGGGGGCTAGCGGGATACTACGAGGATACGCAGTATTTT.